This is a list of T cell receptor beta chains from one sample in a study of cytomegalovirus exposure and HLA in healthy donors. The repertoire was sequenced with immunoSEQ multiplex PCR; TCRdb's copy has only in-frame clones and lacks some. The table records fewer than 250,000 clones, about 81% of them present only once. Input material: PBMCs. The origin of the receptors is a man between 18 and 35 years old in good health and CMV-seronegative. Both conserved end residues are part of each CDR3. Fields, in order: V gene, CDR3 protein.

V: TRBV6-5
CDR3: CASSYSPAGGGYEQYF

V: TRBV5-6
CDR3: CASSLGGTPYNEQFF

V: TRBV2
CDR3: CASSEGIGQGRAEAFF

V: TRBV7-2
CDR3: CASSLRQGRTGELFF

V: TRBV14
CDR3: CASSQLQFTEAFF

V: TRBV27
CDR3: CASRDRGRNYGYTF

V: TRBV11-2
CDR3: CASSPNGGGKETQYF

V: TRBV7-2
CDR3: CASSPRDRGGYTF

V: TRBV5-6
CDR3: CASSLSSAFSGNTIYF

V: TRBV7-9
CDR3: CSSSPDVGRQPQHF

V: TRBV29-1
CDR3: CSAEGQNYEQYF

V: TRBV5-1
CDR3: CASSHTGVAEAFF

V: TRBV7-8
CDR3: CASSLRGPNYGYTF

V: TRBV2
CDR3: CASSEAHRRLGDF

V: TRBV27
CDR3: CASSPGQGGQPQHF

V: TRBV28
CDR3: CASSFQAGVYNEQFF